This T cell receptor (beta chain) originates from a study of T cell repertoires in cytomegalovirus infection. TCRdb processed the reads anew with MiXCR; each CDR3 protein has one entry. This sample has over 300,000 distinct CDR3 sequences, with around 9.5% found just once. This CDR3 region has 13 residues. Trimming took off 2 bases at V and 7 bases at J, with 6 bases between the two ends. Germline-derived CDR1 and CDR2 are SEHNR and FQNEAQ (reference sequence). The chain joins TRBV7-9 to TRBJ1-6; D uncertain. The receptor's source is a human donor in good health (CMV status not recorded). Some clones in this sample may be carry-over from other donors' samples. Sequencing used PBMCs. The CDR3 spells CASSLSSNSPLHF. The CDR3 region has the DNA TGTGCCAGCAGCTTAAGTTCCAATTCACCCCTCCACTTT.